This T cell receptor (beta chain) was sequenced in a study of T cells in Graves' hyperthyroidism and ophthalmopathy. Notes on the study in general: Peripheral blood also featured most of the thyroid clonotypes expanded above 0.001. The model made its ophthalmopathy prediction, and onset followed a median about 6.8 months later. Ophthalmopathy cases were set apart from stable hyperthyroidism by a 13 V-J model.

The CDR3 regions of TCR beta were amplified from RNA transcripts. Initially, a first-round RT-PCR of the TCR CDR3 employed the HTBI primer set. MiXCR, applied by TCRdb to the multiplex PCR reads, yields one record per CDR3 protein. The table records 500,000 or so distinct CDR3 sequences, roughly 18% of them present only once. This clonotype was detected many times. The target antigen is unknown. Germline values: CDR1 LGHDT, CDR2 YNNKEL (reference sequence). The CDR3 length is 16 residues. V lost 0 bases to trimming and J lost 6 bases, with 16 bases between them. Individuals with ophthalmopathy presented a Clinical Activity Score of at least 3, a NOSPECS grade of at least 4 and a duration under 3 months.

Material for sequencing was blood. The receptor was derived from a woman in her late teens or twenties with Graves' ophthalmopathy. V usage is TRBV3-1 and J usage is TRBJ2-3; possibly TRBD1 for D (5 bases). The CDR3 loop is CASSQDLQGPADTQYF. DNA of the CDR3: TGTGCCAGCAGCCAAGATCTTCAGGGCCCAGCGGATACGCAGTATTTT.